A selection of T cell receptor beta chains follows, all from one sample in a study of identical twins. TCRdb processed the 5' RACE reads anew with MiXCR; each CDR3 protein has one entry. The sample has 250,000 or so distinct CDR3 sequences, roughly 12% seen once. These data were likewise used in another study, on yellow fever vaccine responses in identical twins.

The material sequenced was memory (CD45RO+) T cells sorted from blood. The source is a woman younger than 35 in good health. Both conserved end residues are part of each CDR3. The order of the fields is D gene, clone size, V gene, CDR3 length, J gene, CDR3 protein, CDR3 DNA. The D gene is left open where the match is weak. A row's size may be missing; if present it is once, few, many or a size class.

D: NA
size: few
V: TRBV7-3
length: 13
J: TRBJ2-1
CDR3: CASSLIRAAEQFF
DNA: TGTGCCAGCAGCTTAATTCGGGCAGCGGAGCAGTTCTTC

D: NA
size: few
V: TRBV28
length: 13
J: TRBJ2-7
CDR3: CASRVTGSYEQYF
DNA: TGTGCCAGCAGGGTAACAGGGAGCTACGAGCAGTACTTC

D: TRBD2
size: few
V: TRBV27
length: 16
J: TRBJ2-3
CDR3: CASSLRAGVETDTQYF
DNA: TGTGCCAGCAGTTTAAGAGCGGGAGTAGAAACAGATACGCAGTATTTT

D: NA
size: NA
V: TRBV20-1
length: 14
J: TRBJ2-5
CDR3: CSADPQEWRETQYF
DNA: TGCAGTGCTGATCCCCAAGAGTGGAGAGAGACCCAGTACTTC

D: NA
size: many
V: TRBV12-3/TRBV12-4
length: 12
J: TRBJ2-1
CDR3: CASSLPLGEQFF
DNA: TGTGCCAGCAGTCTCCCCCTGGGGGAGCAGTTCTTC

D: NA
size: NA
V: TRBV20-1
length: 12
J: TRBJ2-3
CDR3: CSAHKGADTQYF
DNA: TGCAGTGCGCATAAAGGCGCAGATACGCAGTATTTT

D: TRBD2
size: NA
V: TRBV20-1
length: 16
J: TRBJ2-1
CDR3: CSAKLVLAGSYNEQFF
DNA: TGCAGTGCTAAACTCGTACTAGCGGGCTCCTACAATGAGCAGTTCTTC

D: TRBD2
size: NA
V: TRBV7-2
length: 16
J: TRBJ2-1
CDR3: CASSARGAGGYNEQFF
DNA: TGTGCCAGCAGCGCACGAGGAGCGGGAGGTTACAATGAGCAGTTCTTC

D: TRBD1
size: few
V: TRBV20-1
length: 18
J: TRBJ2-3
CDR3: CSARDIYRTGTVTDTQYF
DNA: TGCAGTGCTAGAGATATTTACAGGACAGGGACGGTCACAGATACGCAGTATTTT

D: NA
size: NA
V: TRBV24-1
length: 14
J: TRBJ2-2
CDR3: CATKGTANTGELFF
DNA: TGTGCCACCAAAGGGACGGCGAACACCGGGGAGCTGTTTTTT

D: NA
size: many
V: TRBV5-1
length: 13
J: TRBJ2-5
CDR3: CASSLTLGETQYF
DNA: TGCGCCAGCAGCTTGACGCTAGGGGAGACCCAGTACTTC

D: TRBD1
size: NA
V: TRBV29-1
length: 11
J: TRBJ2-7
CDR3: CSVQETGYRYF
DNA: TGCAGCGTCCAAGAGACAGGGTATCGGTACTTC

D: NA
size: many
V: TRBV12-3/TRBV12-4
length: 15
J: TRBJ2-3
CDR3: CASLPTAQSTDTQYF
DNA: TGTGCCAGCTTACCTACGGCTCAAAGCACAGATACGCAGTATTTT

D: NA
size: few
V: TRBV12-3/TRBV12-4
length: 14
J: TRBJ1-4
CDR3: CASSSGGINEKLFF
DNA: TGTGCCAGCAGTTCTGGGGGAATTAATGAAAAACTGTTTTTT

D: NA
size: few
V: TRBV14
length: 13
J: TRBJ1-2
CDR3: CASSLPGNYGYTF
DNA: TGTGCCAGCAGCCTACCGGGTAACTATGGCTACACCTTC

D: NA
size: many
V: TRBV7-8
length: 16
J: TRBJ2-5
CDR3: CASSFTGRGVKETQYF
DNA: TGTGCCAGCAGCTTTACGGGTCGAGGAGTTAAAGAGACCCAGTACTTC

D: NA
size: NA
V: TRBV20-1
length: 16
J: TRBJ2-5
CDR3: CSARDVQRTYQETQYF
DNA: TGCAGTGCTAGAGATGTTCAGCGGACCTACCAAGAGACCCAGTACTTC

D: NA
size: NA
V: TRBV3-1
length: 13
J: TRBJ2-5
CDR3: CASSQDGSRTQYF
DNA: TGTGCCAGCAGCCAAGATGGCAGTAGGACCCAGTACTTC

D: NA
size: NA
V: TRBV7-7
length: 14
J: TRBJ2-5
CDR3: CASSITGFQETQYF
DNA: TGTGCTAGCAGCATCACAGGGTTTCAAGAGACCCAGTACTTC

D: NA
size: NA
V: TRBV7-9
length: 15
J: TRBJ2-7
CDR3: CASSFSRSPPYEQYF
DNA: TGTGCCAGCAGCTTTTCACGAAGCCCTCCCTACGAGCAGTACTTC

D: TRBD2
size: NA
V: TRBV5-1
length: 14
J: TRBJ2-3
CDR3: CASSLGAGVKTQYF
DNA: TGCGCCAGCAGCTTAGGGGCGGGAGTAAAGACGCAGTATTTT

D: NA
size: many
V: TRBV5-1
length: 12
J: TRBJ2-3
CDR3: CASSSVRDTQYF
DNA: TGCGCCAGCAGCTCCGTTAGGGATACGCAGTATTTT

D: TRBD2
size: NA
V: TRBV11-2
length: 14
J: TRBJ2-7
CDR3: CASSFASGAYEQYF
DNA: TGTGCCAGCAGCTTTGCTAGCGGAGCCTACGAGCAGTACTTC

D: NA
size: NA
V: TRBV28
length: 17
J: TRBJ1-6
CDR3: CASSPIDSSSYNSPLHF
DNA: TGTGCCAGCAGCCCGATCGACTCAAGCTCCTATAATTCACCCCTCCACTTT

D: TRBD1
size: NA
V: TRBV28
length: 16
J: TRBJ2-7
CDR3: CASSSLSGTGSNEQYF
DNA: TGTGCCAGCAGTTCCCTTTCCGGGACAGGGTCAAACGAGCAGTACTTC

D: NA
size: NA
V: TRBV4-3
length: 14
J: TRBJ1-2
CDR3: CASSQDREFYGYTF
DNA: TGCGCCAGCAGCCAAGATAGGGAGTTCTATGGCTACACCTTC

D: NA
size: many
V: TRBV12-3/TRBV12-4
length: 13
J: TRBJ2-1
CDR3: CASSLTETAIQFF
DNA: TGTGCCAGCAGTTTAACAGAAACTGCTATCCAGTTCTTC

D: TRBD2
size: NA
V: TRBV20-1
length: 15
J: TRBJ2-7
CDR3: CSADLPSGATYEQYF
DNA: TGCAGTGCCGATCTTCCTAGCGGGGCGACCTACGAGCAGTACTTC

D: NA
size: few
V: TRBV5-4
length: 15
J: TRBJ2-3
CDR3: CASSLDDWSTDTQYF
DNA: TGTGCCAGCAGCTTGGACGACTGGAGCACAGATACGCAGTATTTT

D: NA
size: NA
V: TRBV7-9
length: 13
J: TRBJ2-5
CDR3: CASSFGGRETQYF
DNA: TGTGCCAGCAGCTTTGGTGGTCGGGAGACCCAGTACTTC

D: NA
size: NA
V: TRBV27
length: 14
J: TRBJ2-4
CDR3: CASSLRGWGNIQYF
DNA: TGTGCCAGCAGTTTGAGGGGTTGGGGAAACATTCAGTACTTC

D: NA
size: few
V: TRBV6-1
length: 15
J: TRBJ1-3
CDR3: CASSKGQSSGNTIYF
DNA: TGTGCCAGCAGCAAAGGACAGAGCTCTGGAAACACCATATATTTT

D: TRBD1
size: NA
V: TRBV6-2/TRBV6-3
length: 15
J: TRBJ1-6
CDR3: CASRPSSGTGNSLHF
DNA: TGTGCCAGCAGACCCTCGTCCGGGACAGGCAATTCTCTCCACTTT

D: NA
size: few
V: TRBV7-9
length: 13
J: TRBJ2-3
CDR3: CASSLAQTDTQYF
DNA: TGTGCCAGCAGCTTAGCACAGACAGATACGCAGTATTTT

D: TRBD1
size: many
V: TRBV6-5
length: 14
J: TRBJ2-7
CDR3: CASSRQGPSYEQYF
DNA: TGTGCCAGCAGTAGACAGGGGCCATCCTACGAGCAGTACTTC

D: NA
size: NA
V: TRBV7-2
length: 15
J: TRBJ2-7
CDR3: CASSLTSAGYYEQYF
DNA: TGTGCCAGCAGCCTCACCTCCGCGGGGTACTACGAGCAGTACTTC

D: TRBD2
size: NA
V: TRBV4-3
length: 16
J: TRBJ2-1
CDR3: CASSLSGASGRIGQFF
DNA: TGCGCCAGCAGCCTATCCGGGGCTAGCGGGAGAATCGGGCAGTTCTTC

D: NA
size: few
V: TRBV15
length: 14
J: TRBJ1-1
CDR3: CATSRDLGGTEAFF
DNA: TGTGCCACCAGCAGAGATCTCGGGGGAACTGAAGCTTTCTTT

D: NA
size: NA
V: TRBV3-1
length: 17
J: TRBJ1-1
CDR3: CASSQAGDGALNTEAFF
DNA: TGTGCCAGCAGCCAAGCGGGGGACGGGGCCTTGAACACTGAAGCTTTCTTT

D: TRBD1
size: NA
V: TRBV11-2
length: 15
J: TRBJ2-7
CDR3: CASRTYRGSSYEQYF
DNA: TGTGCCAGCAGGACATACAGGGGTAGCTCCTACGAGCAGTACTTC

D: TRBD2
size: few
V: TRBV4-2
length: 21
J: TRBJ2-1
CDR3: CASSQDRRASGSASSYNEQFF
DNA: TGTGCCAGCAGCCAAGATCGTCGGGCTAGCGGGAGCGCCAGCTCCTACAATGAGCAGTTCTTC

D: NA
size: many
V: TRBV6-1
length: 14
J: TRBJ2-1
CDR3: CASRWGYSYNEQFF
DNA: TGTGCCAGCAGGTGGGGGTACTCCTACAATGAGCAGTTCTTC

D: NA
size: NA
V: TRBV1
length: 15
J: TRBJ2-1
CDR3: CTSSQARTMYNEQFF
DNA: TGCACCAGCAGCCAAGCCCGTACAATGTACAATGAGCAGTTCTTC

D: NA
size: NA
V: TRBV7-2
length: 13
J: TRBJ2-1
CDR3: CASSLTSRSEQFF
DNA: TGTGCCAGCAGCCTTACCTCTAGAAGTGAGCAGTTCTTC

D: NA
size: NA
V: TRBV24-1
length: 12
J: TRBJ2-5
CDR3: CATTDSRETQYF
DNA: TGTGCCACCACGGACAGTCGAGAGACCCAGTACTTC

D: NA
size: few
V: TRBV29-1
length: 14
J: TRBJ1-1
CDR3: CSAEGQGKNTEAFF
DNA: TGCAGCGCCGAAGGGCAGGGAAAGAACACTGAAGCTTTCTTT

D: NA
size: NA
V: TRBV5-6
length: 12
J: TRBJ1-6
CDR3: CASSFVNSPLHF
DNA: TGTGCCAGCAGCTTTGTCAATTCACCCCTCCACTTT

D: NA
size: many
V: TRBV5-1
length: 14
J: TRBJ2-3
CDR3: CASSLQSSTDTQYF
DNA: TGCGCCAGCAGCTTGCAGTCTAGCACAGATACGCAGTATTTT

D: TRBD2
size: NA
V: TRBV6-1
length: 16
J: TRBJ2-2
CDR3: CASTYSGGAHTGELFF
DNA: TGTGCCAGCACCTATAGCGGGGGGGCCCACACCGGGGAGCTGTTTTTT

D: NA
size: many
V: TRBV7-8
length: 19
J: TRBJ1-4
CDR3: CASSLVTGVSLGTNEKLFF
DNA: TGTGCCAGCAGCTTAGTGACGGGTGTGTCCCTGGGGACTAATGAAAAACTGTTTTTT

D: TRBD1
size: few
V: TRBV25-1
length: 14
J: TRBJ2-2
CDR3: CASSQGTDTGELFF
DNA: TGTGCCAGCAGTCAGGGGACAGATACCGGGGAGCTGTTTTTT

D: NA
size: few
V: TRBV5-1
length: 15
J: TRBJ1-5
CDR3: CASSLDPGISQPQHF
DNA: TGCGCCAGCAGCTTGGATCCGGGAATCAGCCAGCCCCAGCATTTT

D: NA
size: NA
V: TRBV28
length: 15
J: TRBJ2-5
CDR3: CASSAPTPLRETQYF
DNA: TGTGCCAGCAGCGCTCCGACGCCCCTCAGGGAGACCCAGTACTTC

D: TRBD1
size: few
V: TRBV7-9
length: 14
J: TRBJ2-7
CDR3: CASRGDRESYEQYF
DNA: TGTGCCAGCAGGGGGGACAGGGAATCCTACGAGCAGTACTTC

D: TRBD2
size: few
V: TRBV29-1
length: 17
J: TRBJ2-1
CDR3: CSVDIASGLAGANEQFF
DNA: TGCAGCGTTGACATAGCTTCGGGACTAGCGGGAGCCAATGAGCAGTTCTTC

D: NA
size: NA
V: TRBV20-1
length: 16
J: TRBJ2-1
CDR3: CSARDQARSTYNEQFF
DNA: TGCAGTGCTAGAGATCAAGCCAGATCAACTTACAATGAGCAGTTCTTC

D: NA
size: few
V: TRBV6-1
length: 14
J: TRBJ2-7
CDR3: CASLSWGSSYEQYF
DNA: TGTGCCAGCCTTTCTTGGGGAAGCTCCTACGAGCAGTACTTC

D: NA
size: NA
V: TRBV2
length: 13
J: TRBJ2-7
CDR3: CASSGGLGYEQYF
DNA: TGTGCCAGCAGCGGTGGGCTCGGGTACGAGCAGTACTTC

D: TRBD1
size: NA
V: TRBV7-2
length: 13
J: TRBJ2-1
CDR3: CASSTRDRVEQFF
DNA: TGTGCCAGCAGCACAAGGGACAGGGTGGAGCAGTTCTTC